Given below is one TCR beta chain in context. Its antigen is unidentified. This sample was included in a study of response to subunit inactivated influenza vaccine. Study results and limitations: Authors suggested that a seasonal influenza vaccination recruits few new T cells each time.

Via MiXCR, TCRdb re-called the RT-PCR reads, giving one row per CDR3 protein. The sample has about 700,000 distinct CDR3 sequences, approximately 15% seen once. With 6 bases clipped from V and 6 bases from J, the junction kept 4 bases outside the gene matches. This CDR3 has 14 residues. Germline CDR1 ENHRY, CDR2 SYGVKD. This receptor was identified in a man over 45 who received an inactivated influenza vaccine. The source material was PBMCs from blood, sampled 14 to 15 days before vaccination. The chain couples TRBV10-3 to TRBJ2-2; TRBD1 aligns across 10 bases. The CDR3 is CAISRQGAPGELFF. CDR3 sequence (DNA): TGTGCCATCAGCCGACAGGGGGCCCCCGGGGAGCTGTTTTTT.